This T cell receptor beta chain stems from a study of spatial heterogeneity in lung cancer. The time point here: sample taken at primary tumor resection. This CDR3 has 14 amino acids. After removal of 4 bases from V and 4 bases from J, the junction contained 7 bases not matched to a gene. CDR1 SGHRS and CDR2 YFSETQ come from the germline V gene. TCRdb independently ran MiXCR on the 5' RACE reads; one entry per CDR3 protein. The sample shows over 50,000 distinct CDR3 sequences, nearly 6.5% of them seen only once. The table lists this clonotype with many counts. Sequencing was performed on PBMCs, taken at surgery. The chain couples TRBV5-1 to TRBJ1-1; 7 nucleotides align to TRBD1. This TCR came from a female donor with early-stage non-small cell lung cancer. The CDR3 loop is CASSLTGRGTEAFF. The CDR3 bases are TGCGCCAGCAGCCTGACAGGGCGTGGCACTGAAGCTTTCTTT.